This entry lists 22 T cell receptor beta chains sequenced from one sample in a study of vaccination and CD4 T cells after COVID-19. Time point noted: late sampling 161 to 241 days after vaccination in a few convalescent patients. Treatment: roughly nine-day PBMC culture with coronavirus spike peptide pools or control peptides (ViraFEST assay). Antigens for these TCRs are unknown. The study sequenced cultured CD4+ T cell DNA using the Oncomine TCR Beta short-read assay. MiXCR was run by TCRdb on the PCR reads, yielding one entry per CDR3 protein. The sample contains 20,000 to 30,000 distinct CDR3 sequences, 28% of which appear only once. Here the sequenced sample was CD4+ T cells from blood, cultured in vitro, taken about 7 months after SARS-CoV-2 vaccination. These receptors were obtained from a human donor who had recovered from COVID-19.

The V and J genes are TRBV20-1 and TRBJ2-7; 8 bases are shared with TRBD2. Germline-derived CDR1 and CDR2 are DFQATT and SNEGSKA (reference sequence). The CDR3 consists of 14 residues. Trimming at V came to 2 bases and at J to 4 bases, leaving 7 bases not matched to a gene. The chain's CDR3 is CSARRAGGMYEQYF. Here the CDR3 DNA reads TGCAGTGCTAGACGGGCGGGAGGAATGTACGAGCAGTACTTC.

The rearrangement joins TRBV18 to TRBJ2-2; TRBD2 aligns across 7 bases. Per the germline V gene, CDR1 is KGHSH and CDR2 is LQKENI. The CDR3 is 12 residues long. V was pared by 8 bases and J by 9 bases, with 6 bases of the junction left unmatched. CDR3 sequence reads: CASPGGSRELFF. In DNA form, the CDR3 reads TGTGCCAGCCCCGGGGGGAGTCGGGAGCTGTTTTTT.

This clonotype was seen a handful of times. This chain uses TRBV7-2 with TRBJ1-3; the D gene is possibly TRBD1 (6 bases). The V end was cut by 4 bases, the J end by 2 bases, with 12 bases between. CDR1 SGHTA and CDR2 FQGNSA come from the germline V gene. This CDR3 spans 15 amino acids. DNA of the CDR3: TGTGCCAGCAGCTGGTCAGGGGAGACTGGAAACACCATATATTTT. It encodes CASSWSGETGNTIYF.

V usage is TRBV7-9 and J usage is TRBJ2-2; 9 bases align to TRBD1. The junction had 9 bases not matched to a gene; V was cut back by 5 bases and J by 5 bases. Germline CDR1 is SEHNR and CDR2 is FQNEAQ (reference sequence). The CDR3 sequence is 16 residues long. CDR3 residues: CASSPPTGGKTGELFF. The CDR3, as DNA: TGTGCCAGCAGCCCCCCGACAGGGGGAAAGACCGGGGAGCTGTTTTTT.

This rearrangement joins TRBV6-2 or TRBV6-3 to TRBJ2-5; 10 positions agree with TRBD1. Germline V gene sequence: CDR1 MNHEY, CDR2 SVGEGT. V lost 5 bases to trimming and J lost 5 bases; unmatched junction nucleotides: 17. This CDR3 is 18 amino acids long. The DNA for the CDR3 is TGTGCCAGCAGTAGCGTCCGCCGGACAGGGGGTCACAGGGAGACCCAGTACTTC. Translating it yields CASSSVRRTGGHRETQYF.

This clonotype appeared once. The genes are TRBV29-1 and TRBJ1-1; the D is unclear. Germline V lookup: CDR1 SQVTM, CDR2 ANQGSEA. V lost 2 bases and J lost 4, with 11 bases in between. The CDR3 covers 13 residues. In nucleotides, the CDR3 is TGCAGCGTTGAATCCCCTTGGGGCACTGAAGCTTTCTTT. This translates into CSVESPWGTEAFF.

The CDR3 spells CASSLTRDSEQFF. The DNA for the CDR3 is TGTGCCAGCAGCTTAACCAGAGATTCGGAACAGTTCTTC. The J gene is TRBJ2-1, the V gene TRBV7-2; D not certain. This CDR3 comprises 13 residues. The ends were cut back, 2 bases at V and 13 bases at J, with 15 bases in the middle. Germline-derived CDR1 and CDR2 are SGHTA and FQGNSA.

The chain couples TRBV6-1 to TRBJ2-5; 9 bases match TRBD1. After removal of 7 bases from V and 1 base from J, the junction contained 13 bases not matched to a gene. This CDR3 spans 17 amino acids. The germline CDR1 and CDR2 sequences are MNHNS and SASEGT. This CDR3 reads CASIRGYGTGIQETQYF. CDR3 nucleotides: TGTGCCAGCATTCGGGGGTACGGGACAGGGATCCAAGAGACCCAGTACTTC.

This clonotype was observed a few times. The J gene is TRBJ2-7, the V gene TRBV6-1; tentative D call: TRBD2 (6 bases). Trimming stripped 6 bases from V and 4 bases from J, with 16 bases between. Germline CDR1 and CDR2: MNHNS and SASEGT. There are 14 residues in the CDR3. The CDR3 loop reads CASRKAGAGYEQYF. The CDR3 nucleotides read TGTGCCAGCAGAAAAGCGGGTGCTGGGTACGAGCAGTACTTC.

Here the CDR3 DNA reads TGTGCCAGCAGCTTGTCAGAGAATCAGCCCCAGCATTTT. It translates to CASSLSENQPQHF. V is TRBV7-9 and J is TRBJ1-5; D unclear. Germline loops: CDR1 SEHNR, CDR2 FQNEAQ (reference sequence). CDR3 length: 13 amino acids. The V gene lost 3 bases and the J gene lost 4 bases, with 7 bases spanning the gap. Full variable domain (remainder filled in from reference TRBV7-9 and TRBJ1-5): DTGVSQNPRHKITKRGQNVTFRCDPISEHNRLYWYRQTLGQGPEFLTYFQNEAQLEKSRLLSDRFSAERPKGSFSTLEIQRTEQGDSAMYLCASSLSENQPQHFGDGTRLSIL.

The chain links TRBV27 to TRBJ2-3, with 7 bases lining up with TRBD1. Losses at the gene ends were 4 bases for V and 1 base for J; bases not matched to a gene: 8. The CDR3 consists of 16 residues. Germline CDR1 and CDR2: MNHEY and SMNVEV (reference sequence). The CDR3, as DNA: TGTGCCAGCAGTTCAAGGGGGCCGCATCGCACAGATACGCAGTATTTT. It specifies CASSSRGPHRTDTQYF.

This clonotype was recorded at least ten times. The chain employs TRBV6-1 and TRBJ1-5; D might be TRBD1 (5 bases). CDR1 and CDR2 from the germline V gene are MNHNS and SASEGT. The CDR3 is 12 residues long. V gave up 7 bases and J gave up 5 bases, with 9 bases separating them. The CDR3 protein is CASTAGYQPQHF. DNA for the CDR3: TGTGCCAGCACTGCAGGGTATCAGCCCCAGCATTTT.

The CDR3 reads CSAPSLAGLSYNEQFF. The CDR3 coding sequence is TGCAGTGCTCCCTCATTAGCGGGATTGTCCTACAATGAGCAGTTCTTC. The V gene is TRBV20-1, the J gene TRBJ2-1; 8 bases fit TRBD2. V was pared by 5 bases and J by 1 base, with 10 bases of the junction left unmatched. The germline V gene encodes CDR1 DFQATT and CDR2 SNEGSKA (reference sequence). The CDR3 loop spans 16 amino acids.

The J gene is TRBJ1-5, the V gene TRBV20-1; D perhaps matches TRBD1 (5 bases). Germline assignment: CDR1 DFQATT and CDR2 SNEGSKA (reference sequence). The CDR3 runs 15 residues. Trimming left V 4 bases short and J 0 bases short, with 13 bases between. The CDR3 is CSAMSGDYSNQPQHF. The CDR3, as DNA: TGCAGTGCTATGTCTGGGGACTATAGCAATCAGCCCCAGCATTTT.

This clonotype has more than one count but fewer than ten. This sequence joins TRBV25-1 and TRBJ1-2; D gene uncertain. The germline CDR1 and CDR2 sequences are MGHDK and SYGVNS. The germline V and J ends were trimmed by 2 bases and 2 bases, with 3 bases remaining between them. CDR3 length: 12 residues. CDR3 DNA: TGTGCCAGCAGTGAAAGGAACTATGGCTACACCTTC. Its translation: CASSERNYGYTF.

The genes are TRBV5-1 and TRBJ1-6; TRBD1 might be the D (5 bases). Between the trimmed V and J ends, which lost 4 bases and 9 bases, there was a span of 20 bases. CDR1 SGHRS and CDR2 YFSETQ come from the germline V gene. The CDR3 sequence is 16 residues long. Here the CDR3 DNA reads TGCGCCAGCAGCCTGGGGACGGCATCAGGCAGTTCACCCCTCCACTTT. This codes for CASSLGTASGSSPLHF.

The chain couples TRBV7-2 to TRBJ2-3; a possible D gene is TRBD2 (6 bases). Looked up from germline, CDR1 is SGHTA and CDR2 is FQGNSA. The CDR3 loop spans 14 amino acids. Trimming cost V 5 bases and J 10 bases, with 19 bases left between them. This chain's CDR3 is CASSTGGVQESQYF. CDR3 sequence (DNA): TGTGCCAGCAGCACCGGGGGTGTTCAGGAGTCGCAGTATTTT. The variable domain in full, with the rest retrieved from reference TRBV7-2 and TRBJ2-3, is GAGVSQSPSNKVTEKGKDVELRCDPISGHTALYWYRQSLGQGLEFLIYFQGNSAPDKSGLPSDRFSAERTGGSVSTLTIQRTQQEDSAVYLCASSTGGVQESQYFGPGTRLTVL.

This clonotype was seen more than once but under ten times. The V gene is TRBV6-5, the J gene TRBJ1-2, with TRBD1 matching over 7 bases. The CDR3 contains 16 residues. Germline V gene lookup returns CDR1 MNHEY and CDR2 SVGAGI. V shed 4 bases, J shed 7 bases, and the junction held 15 bases outside the gene matches. CDR3 sequence reads: CASSSGQRRGVLGYTF. The DNA for the CDR3 is TGTGCCAGCAGTTCGGGACAGAGGAGAGGAGTTCTTGGCTACACCTTC.

The gene calls are TRBV19 and TRBJ1-2; D remains unclear. Looked up from germline, CDR1 is LNHDA and CDR2 is SQIVND (reference sequence). The CDR3 runs to 16 residues. Trimming took off 3 bases at V and 7 bases at J, with 21 bases between the two ends. The CDR3 spells CASSIAYTTRSAGYTF. The CDR3 DNA sequence: TGTGCCAGTAGTATCGCCTACACAACCCGATCGGCTGGCTACACCTTC.

This clonotype was counted only a few times. The V gene is TRBV2, the J gene TRBJ1-5; D unclear. V dropped 5 bases and J dropped 4 bases, with 9 bases sitting between them. The CDR3 has 13 residues. Germline V gene lookup returns CDR1 SNHLY and CDR2 FYNNEI. The CDR3 DNA is TGTGCCAGCAGTCCACAGCCGAATCAGCCCCAGCATTTT. Amino acid sequence: CASSPQPNQPQHF.

This chain links TRBV20-1 with TRBJ2-3; D unresolved. Trimming removed 6 bases from V and 6 bases from J, with 16 bases in between. The CDR3 spans 13 residues. In germline, CDR1 is DFQATT, CDR2 SNEGSKA (reference sequence). The CDR3 nucleotides read TGCAGTGCAGCCGAAATACCCTCGGATACGCAGTATTTT. Its translation: CSAAEIPSDTQYF.

This clonotype has only a few counts. The gene calls are TRBV7-3 and TRBJ2-1; D remains unclear. CDR3 length: 11 amino acids. Germline V gives CDR1 SGHTA, CDR2 FQGTGA. V was shortened by 2 bases and J by 12 bases, with 8 bases between the two germline ends. The CDR3 nucleotides are TGTGCCAGCAGCTTAGGAGCAGGGCAGTTCTTC. Translating it yields CASSLGAGQFF. Supplemented by reference TRBV7-3 and TRBJ2-1, the full variable domain reads GAGVSQTPSNKVTEKGKYVELRCDPISGHTALYWYRQSLGQGPEFLIYFQGTGAADDSGLPNDRFFAVRPEGSVSTLKIQRTERGDSAVYLCASSLGAGQFFGPGTRLTVL.